The sequence of this T cell receptor beta chain was determined in a study of shared clonotypes between healthy human individuals. Trimming took 4 bases from V and 6 from J, leaving 11 bases between them. This CDR3 spans 12 amino acids. Libraries were prepared by immunoSEQ multiplex PCR; TCRdb keeps only in-frame clonotypes and omits some of them. This sample has under 650,000 clones, with 90% to 96% found just once. The TCR originated in a woman aged 25 to 39 in good health. Sequencing was carried out using naive CD4+ T cells sorted from blood. Subset here: CD45RA+ positively selected. V is TRBV5-7 and J is TRBJ2-7; D is unresolved. TRBV5-7 is treated as an ORF (open reading frame) with a function not yet certain. For the CDR3, the DNA is TGTGCCAGCAGCCCCCTGTTAAGCGAGCAGTACTTC. This gives the protein CASSPLLSEQYF.